The count of the clone carrying this TCR beta chain is one. Its antigen is unknown. These data belong to a study of cytomegalovirus exposure and HLA in healthy donors. The study's findings and limits: The authors enumerated over 150 TCR beta chains as linked to cytomegalovirus.

This table comes from immunoSEQ multiplex PCR, and its TCRdb copy is limited to in-frame clones, with some not included. The table lists 90,000 to 150,000 clones, approximately 91% of them singletons. The sequence derives from a young man in good health and CMV-seropositive. Sequencing used PBMCs.

The CDR3 DNA follows: TGTGCCAGCAGTTCTGGGGACAGAAACATTCAGTACTTC. Amino acids: CASSSGDRNIQYF. This sequence joins TRBV27 and TRBJ2-4; TRBD1 matches 7 bases. The CDR3 is 13 residues long. V trimming: 4 bases; J trimming: 6 bases; junction bases outside the gene matches: 3. Germline V gene data show CDR1 as MNHEY and CDR2 as SMNVEV (reference sequence).